The sequence of this T cell receptor beta chain was determined in a study of tumor-infiltrating lymphocytes in localized non-small cell lung cancer (dated by TCRdb to the early 2020s). Regarding the research as a whole: The cohort covered several histologies, both smokers and never-smokers, and patients whose samples were collected after neoadjuvant chemotherapy. Each patient provided resected tumor tissue plus uninvolved lung tissue from the same patient, with the uninvolved lung tissue described as non-adjacent to the tumor. The same patients underwent several integrated assays, with TCR sequencing performed together with flow cytometry, multiplex immunofluorescence, RNA-seq, exome sequencing and proteomics. The overall ICON cohort was composed of roughly 150 surgical patients with localized non-small cell lung cancer whose tumors were resected. A total of fewer than 60 patients were included in the paired tumor versus uninvolved lung comparison of immunoSEQ T-cell fraction. General findings and caveats noted by the study authors: In line with immunofluorescence CD3 counts, TCRbeta sequencing supported higher T cell infiltration in tumors compared with uninvolved lung tissue. Tumor T-cell fraction from TCR sequencing was not associated with recurrence-free survival (p = 0.61). Because different assays used different pieces of the same tissue, technical variation could not be distinguished from intratumor heterogeneity. Assay coverage differed among patients according to how much tissue was available, so only a subset of the cohort had TCR sequencing. TCR-derived T-cell fraction did not differ between the flow cytometry-defined immunotypes IM1 (good prognosis) and IM2 (poor prognosis).

The CDR1 and CDR2 encoded by the germline V gene are MNHNS and SASEGT. From the cysteine up to the phenylalanine, the CDR3 has a length of 14 residues. Only CDR3 DNA remains: 42 bases, in frame from the first base. Cut back by 1 base and 11 bases, the V and J ends lie 17 bases apart. Enrollment in ICON was initiated in April 2016, and the last patient was enrolled in 2018. In a subcohort of 65 to 85 patients, fresh tumor and matched uninvolved tissue were collected for in-depth immune analyses, with TCR sequencing among those analyses. DNA for TCR sequencing was isolated from bulk tissue, and no cell sorting was done. The immunoSEQ assay used for TCR sequencing gave the T-cell fraction in both tumor and uninvolved lung tissue. In the paper's pipeline: In the survival analysis, patients were divided into a high T-cell fraction group (upper tertile) and a low T-cell fraction group (lower two tertiles), and the two groups were compared using a log-rank test. A signed-rank test was used to test paired tumor versus uninvolved lung differences in T-cell fraction. Drawn from immuneACCESS, this table holds only the in-frame rearrangements with V and J called that TCRdb kept. Clones are partly lost; checked studies trace under half to an unresolved V gene and leave the rest unexplained. V and J calls plus clone size are reproduced from that table; the DNA served to infer D and trimming. In all, the sample holds over 5,500 clones, and approximately 74% of those were seen once. The biggest ten clones account for more than 10% of the sample.

To note about this clone: It has no known antigen specificity. Per-nucleotide qualities are absent, and no much larger clonotype sits a single base away.

The sample consisted of lung tumor tissue. Here the chain combines TRBV6-1 and TRBJ1-1, with an unclear D gene assignment. The source of this sequence is a human donor with non-small cell lung cancer. The CDR3: CASSEGLKGWDAFF. The DNA sequence reads TGTGCCAGCAGTGAAGGCTTAAAAGGGTGGGATGCTTTCTTT.